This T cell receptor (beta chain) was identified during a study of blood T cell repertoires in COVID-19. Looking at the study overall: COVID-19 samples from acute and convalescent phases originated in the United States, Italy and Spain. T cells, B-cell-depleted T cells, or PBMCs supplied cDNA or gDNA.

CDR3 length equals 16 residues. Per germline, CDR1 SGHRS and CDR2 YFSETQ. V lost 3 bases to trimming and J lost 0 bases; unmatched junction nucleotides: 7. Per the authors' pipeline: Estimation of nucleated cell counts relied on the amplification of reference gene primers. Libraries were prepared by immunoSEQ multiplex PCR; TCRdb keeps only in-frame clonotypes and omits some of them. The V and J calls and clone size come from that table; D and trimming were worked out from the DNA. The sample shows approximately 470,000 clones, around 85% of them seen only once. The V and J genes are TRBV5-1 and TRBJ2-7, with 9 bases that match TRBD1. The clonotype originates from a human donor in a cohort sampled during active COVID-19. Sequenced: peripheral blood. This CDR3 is CASSWGGQGSSYEQYF. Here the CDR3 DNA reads TGCGCCAGCAGCTGGGGAGGACAGGGGTCCTCCTACGAGCAGTACTTC.